This TCR beta chain is drawn from a study of vaccination effects on CD4 cells after COVID-19. Study details: With the ViraFEST assay, the study expanded antigen-specific CD4+ T cells using viral peptide pools, then sequenced them. Early and late post-vaccination samples came from a few convalescent patients. Post-vaccine draws lagged the second dose by a median of 72 days.

To note about this clone: Its antigen is currently unknown.

Culture proceeded for 10 days, and CD4+ T cells were then isolated. This person's SARS-CoV-2 infection, confirmed by PCR, occurred between March and December 2020. Subjects were given two BNT162b2 or mRNA-1273 vaccine doses. Half-medium changes using IL-2 medium occurred on days 3 and 7. Libraries were prepared by immunoSEQ multiplex PCR; TCRdb keeps only in-frame clonotypes and omits some of them. Of over 35,000 clones listed, over 60% are singletons. This CDR3 is 14 amino acids long. CDR1 and CDR2 from the germline V gene are SGHNT and YYREEE (reference sequence). Trimming removed 2 bases from V and 2 bases from J, with 10 bases in between.

Sequencing was performed on CD4+ T cells from PBMCs cultured without peptide, taken after COVID-19 vaccination. The TCR was taken from a human donor who had a prior SARS-CoV-2 infection. V gene TRBV5-4 combines with J gene TRBJ1-1; D is perhaps TRBD1 (5 bases). The CDR3 spells CASSLARGNTEAFF. Here the CDR3 DNA reads TGTGCCAGCAGCTTAGCGAGGGGTAACACTGAAGCTTTCTTT.